This TCR beta chain was profiled in a study of regulatory T cells in long-lasting Graves disease. Study overall: Disease was considered persistent Graves' disease after over 5 years of antithyroid drugs (with positive TSH receptor antibodies).

The CDR3 consists of 14 residues. Trimming removed 4 bases at V and 4 bases at J, with 13 bases between. CDR1 MNHEY and CDR2 SVGAGI come from the germline V gene. This clonotype was recorded at least ten times. Antigen specificity is unknown. As for time point: persistent/refractory GD, antithyroid drugs over 5 years with positive TRAb. After RNA was extracted from PBMCs, the TCR library was made from it. Study results and limitations: TRBV28, TRBJ1-2 and TRBJ2-5 were favored in persistent disease.

CDR3 regions were amplified by Arm-PCR using iRepertoire HTBI primers to build TCR beta libraries. TCRdb reprocessed the multiplex PCR reads via MiXCR and lists one record per CDR3 protein. The sample includes almost 350,000 distinct CDR3 sequences, less than 20% of them seen just once. Sequencing was performed on peripheral blood mononuclear cells (PBMCs), taken when the disease was refractory, from a patient treated with antithyroid drugs. The origin of this receptor is a female donor with Graves disease. V is TRBV6-5 and J is TRBJ1-2, with D possibly matching TRBD1 (6 bases). The CDR3 nucleotides read TGTGCCAGCAGTTCCCTAAGGGGGAGCTATGGCTACACCTTC. This codes for CASSSLRGSYGYTF.